This T cell receptor (beta chain) was sequenced for a study of T cells after yellow fever vaccination. The germline V gene encodes CDR1 SGDLS and CDR2 YYNGEE. The CDR3 is 15 residues long. V trimming: 6 bases; J trimming: 4 bases; junction bases outside the gene matches: 10. Study-wide results and limits: Most primary-vaccination clones reappeared after the booster (more than 95% CD4, 88% CD8).

TCRdb called the 5' RACE reads again in MiXCR, with one record for every CDR3 protein. The sample comprises approximately 580,000 distinct CDR3 sequences, around 17% of which are singletons, and approximately 15% rests with the top ten. This clonotype was seen only a few times. Antigen: not known. The chain recombines TRBV9 with TRBJ2-1, with TRBD2 matching 7 bases. The source material was PBMCs, sampled more than 4 days after the first yellow fever vaccination. The sequence came from a man in his late teens or twenties who received the YFV17D yellow fever vaccine. The DNA for the CDR3 is TGTGCCAGCAACCTTGGGGGGGGGACTTACAATGAGCAGTTCTTC. This gives the protein CASNLGGGTYNEQFF.